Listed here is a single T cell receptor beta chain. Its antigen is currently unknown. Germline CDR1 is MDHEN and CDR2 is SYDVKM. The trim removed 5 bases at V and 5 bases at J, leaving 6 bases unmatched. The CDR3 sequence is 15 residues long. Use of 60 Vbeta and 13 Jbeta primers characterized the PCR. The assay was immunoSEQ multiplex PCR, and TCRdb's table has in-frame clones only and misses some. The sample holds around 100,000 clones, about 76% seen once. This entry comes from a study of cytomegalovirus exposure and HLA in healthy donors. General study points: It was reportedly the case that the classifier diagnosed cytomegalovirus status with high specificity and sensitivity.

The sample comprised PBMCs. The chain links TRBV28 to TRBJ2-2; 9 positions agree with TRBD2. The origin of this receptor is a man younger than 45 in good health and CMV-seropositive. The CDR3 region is CASSSGGRRTGELFF. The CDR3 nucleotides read TGTGCCAGCAGTAGCGGGGGGCGCAGGACCGGGGAGCTGTTTTTT.